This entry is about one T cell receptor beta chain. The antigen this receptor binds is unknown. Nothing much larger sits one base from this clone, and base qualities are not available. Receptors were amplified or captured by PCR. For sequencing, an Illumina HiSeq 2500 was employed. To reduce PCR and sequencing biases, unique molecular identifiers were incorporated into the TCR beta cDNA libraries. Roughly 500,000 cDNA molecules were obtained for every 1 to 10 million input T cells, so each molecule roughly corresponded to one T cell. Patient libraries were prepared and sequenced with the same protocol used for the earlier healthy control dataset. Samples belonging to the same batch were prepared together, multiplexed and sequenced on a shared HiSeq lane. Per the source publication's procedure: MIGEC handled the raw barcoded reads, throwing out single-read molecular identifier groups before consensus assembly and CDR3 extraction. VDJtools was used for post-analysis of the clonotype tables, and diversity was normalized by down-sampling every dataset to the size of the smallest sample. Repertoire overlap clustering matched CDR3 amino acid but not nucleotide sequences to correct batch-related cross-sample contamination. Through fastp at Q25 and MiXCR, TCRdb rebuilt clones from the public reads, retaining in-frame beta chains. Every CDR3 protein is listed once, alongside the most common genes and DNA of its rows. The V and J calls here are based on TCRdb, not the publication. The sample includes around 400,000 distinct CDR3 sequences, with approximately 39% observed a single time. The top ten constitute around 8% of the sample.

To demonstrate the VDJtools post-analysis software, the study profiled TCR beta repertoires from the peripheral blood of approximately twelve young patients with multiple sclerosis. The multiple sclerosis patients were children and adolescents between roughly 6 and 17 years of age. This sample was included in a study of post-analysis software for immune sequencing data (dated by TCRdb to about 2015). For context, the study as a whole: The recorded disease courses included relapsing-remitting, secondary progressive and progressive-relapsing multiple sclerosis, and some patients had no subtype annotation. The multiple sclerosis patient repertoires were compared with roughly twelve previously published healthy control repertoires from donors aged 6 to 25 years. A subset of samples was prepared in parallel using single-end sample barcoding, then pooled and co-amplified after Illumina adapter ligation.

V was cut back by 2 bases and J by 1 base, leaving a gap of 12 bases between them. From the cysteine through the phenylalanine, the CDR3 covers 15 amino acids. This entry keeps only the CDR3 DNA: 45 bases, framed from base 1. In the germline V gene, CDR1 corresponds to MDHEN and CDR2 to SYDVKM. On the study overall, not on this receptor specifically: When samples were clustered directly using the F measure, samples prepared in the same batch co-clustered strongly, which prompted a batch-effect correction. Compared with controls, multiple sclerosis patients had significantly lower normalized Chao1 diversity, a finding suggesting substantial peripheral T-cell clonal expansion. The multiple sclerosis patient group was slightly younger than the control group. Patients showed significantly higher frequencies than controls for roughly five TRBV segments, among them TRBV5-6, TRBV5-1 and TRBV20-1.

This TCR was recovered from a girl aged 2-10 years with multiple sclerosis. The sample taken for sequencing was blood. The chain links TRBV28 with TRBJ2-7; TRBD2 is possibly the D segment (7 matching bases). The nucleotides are TGTGCCAGCAGTTTAGGGGGGGGCCAATCCTACGAGCAGTACTTC. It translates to CASSLGGGQSYEQYF.